The T cell receptor (beta chain) described here comes from a study of T cell changes during pregnancy in multiple sclerosis. In germline, CDR1 is SGHVS, CDR2 FQNEAQ. CDR3 length equals 12 residues. The ends were cut back, 11 bases at V and 4 bases at J, with 13 bases in the middle. This clone has a handful of counts. The assay was immunoSEQ multiplex PCR, and TCRdb's table has in-frame clones only and misses some. Here the sample spans approximately 100,000 clones, 91% being singletons. This TCR was recovered from a female donor with multiple sclerosis, enrolled in a pregnancy study. The chain links TRBV7-8 to TRBJ2-3, with D perhaps matching TRBD2 (5 bases). The specimen comprised peripheral blood, sampled in the second trimester of pregnancy. The CDR3 bases are TGTGCCGGAGGACCCGGACCAGATACGCAGTATTTT. Translating it yields CAGGPGPDTQYF.